This T cell receptor (beta chain) stems from a study of T cells in Graves' hyperthyroidism and ophthalmopathy. Study-wide findings and caveats: Most clonotypes that expanded in the thyroid above 0.001 also showed up in blood.

This clonotype was seen a few times. The antigen is unknown. Amplified regions were TCR beta CDR3 sequences from RNA transcripts. First-round RT-PCR with HTBI primers amplified the TCR CDR3 region. TCRdb reanalysed the multiplex PCR reads using MiXCR and keeps one entry per CDR3 protein. The sample contains about 540,000 distinct CDR3 sequences, 46% of which appear only once. From germline, CDR1 is DFQATT and CDR2 SNEGSKA (reference sequence). Trimming stripped 1 base from V and 8 bases from J, with 11 bases between. This CDR3 contains 12 residues. V and J are TRBV20-1 and TRBJ1-2; TRBD1 might be the D (6 bases). The sequence derives from a woman in her late teens or twenties with Graves' hyperthyroidism. The sample taken for sequencing was peripheral blood or thyroid tissue (not recorded which). The CDR3 DNA reads TGCAGTGCTAGAGGGGGGCGGGAGGGCTACACCTTC. Its protein product is CSARGGREGYTF.